This T cell receptor (beta chain) was documented in a study of blood T cell repertoires in COVID-19. At the level of the study: Acute-phase and convalescent COVID-19 samples originated in the United States, Italy and Spain. T cells, B-cell-depleted T cells, or PBMCs supplied cDNA or gDNA.

Participants were aged roughly 18 to 100 years from roughly 25 US areas. Clinical history reported by participants formed the basis on which cohorts were assigned. The method was immunoSEQ multiplex PCR; TCRdb's version includes in-frame clones alone and lacks a portion of them. The sample records 130,000 or so clones, about 86% being singletons. Trimming removed 1 base from V and 5 bases from J; junction bases left unmatched: 6. CDR1 is SGHRS, CDR2 YFSETQ, per germline. CDR3 length: 14 residues. Sequenced material: PBMCs or T cells enriched from blood (not recorded which). The source of this sequence is a man between 40 and 49 years old with acute COVID-19. This chain links TRBV5-1 with TRBJ2-7; 7 bases line up with TRBD1. This chain's CDR3 is CASSLTGQNDEQYF. In nucleotides, the CDR3 is TGCGCCAGCAGCTTGACGGGACAGAACGACGAGCAGTACTTC.